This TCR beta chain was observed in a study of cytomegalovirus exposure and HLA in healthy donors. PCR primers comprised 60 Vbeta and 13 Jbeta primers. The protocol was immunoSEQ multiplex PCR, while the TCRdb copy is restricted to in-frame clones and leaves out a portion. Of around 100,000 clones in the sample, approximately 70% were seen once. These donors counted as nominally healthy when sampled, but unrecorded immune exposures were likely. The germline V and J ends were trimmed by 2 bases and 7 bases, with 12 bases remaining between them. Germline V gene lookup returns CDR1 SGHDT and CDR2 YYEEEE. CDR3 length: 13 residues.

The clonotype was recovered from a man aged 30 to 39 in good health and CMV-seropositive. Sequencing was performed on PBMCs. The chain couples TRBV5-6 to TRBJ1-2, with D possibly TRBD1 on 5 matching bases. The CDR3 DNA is TGTGCCAGCAGCTTCTGGGGCCGGTCTGGCTACACCTTC. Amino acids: CASSFWGRSGYTF.